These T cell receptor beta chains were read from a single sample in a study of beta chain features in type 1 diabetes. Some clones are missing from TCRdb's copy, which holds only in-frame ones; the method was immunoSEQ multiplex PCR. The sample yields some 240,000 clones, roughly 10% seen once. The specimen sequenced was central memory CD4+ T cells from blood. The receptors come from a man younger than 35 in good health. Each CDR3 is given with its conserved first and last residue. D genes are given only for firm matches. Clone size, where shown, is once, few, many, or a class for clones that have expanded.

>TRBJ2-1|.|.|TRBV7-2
CASSPSQGMLNEQFF
TGTGCCAGCAGCCCCAGTCAGGGGATGCTCAATGAGCAGTTCTTC
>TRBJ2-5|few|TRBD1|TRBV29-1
CSVQGQGQKTQYF
TGCAGCGTCCAGGGACAGGGGCAGAAGACCCAGTACTTC
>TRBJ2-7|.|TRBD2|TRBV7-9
CATTSGNSYEQYF
TGTGCCACAACTAGCGGGAATTCCTACGAGCAGTACTTC
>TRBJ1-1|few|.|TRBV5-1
CASSVEPNTEAFF
TGCGCCAGCAGCGTGGAGCCGAACACTGAAGCTTTCTTT
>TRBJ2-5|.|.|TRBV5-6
CASSLEYRVETQYF
TGTGCCAGCAGCTTGGAATACAGGGTAGAGACCCAGTACTTC
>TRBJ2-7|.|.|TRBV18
CASSPTRSQDEQYF
TGTGCCAGCTCACCAACAAGGTCGCAGGACGAGCAGTACTTC
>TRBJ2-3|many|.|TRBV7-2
CASSLGSGSSAQYF
TGTGCCAGCAGCTTAGGCTCGGGGAGTAGTGCGCAGTATTTT
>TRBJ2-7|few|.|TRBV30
CAWSVVARAYEQYF
TGTGCCTGGAGTGTAGTAGCCCGTGCCTACGAGCAGTACTTC
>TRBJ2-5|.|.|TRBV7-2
CASSLRGAETQYF
TGTGCCAGCAGCTTGCGTGGGGCAGAGACCCAGTACTTC
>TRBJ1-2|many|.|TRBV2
CASSAVGDGYTF
TGTGCCAGCAGTGCGGTAGGGGATGGCTACACCTTC
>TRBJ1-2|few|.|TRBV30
CAWSVGAYGYTF
TGTGCCTGGAGTGTAGGGGCTTATGGCTACACCTTC
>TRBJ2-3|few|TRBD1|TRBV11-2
CASSRQGFFTDTQYF
TGTGCCAGCAGCCGACAGGGGTTTTTCACAGATACGCAGTATTTT
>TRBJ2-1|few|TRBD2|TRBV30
CAWTRLAGFYNEQFF
TGTGCCTGGACCAGACTAGCGGGTTTTTACAATGAGCAGTTCTTC
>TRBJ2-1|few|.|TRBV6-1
CASSIQWGNNEQFF
TGTGCCAGCAGTATACAGTGGGGAAACAATGAGCAGTTCTTC
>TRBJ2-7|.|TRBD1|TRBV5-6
CASSPRDRGVYEQYF
TGTGCCAGCAGCCCAAGGGACAGGGGAGTTTACGAGCAGTACTTC
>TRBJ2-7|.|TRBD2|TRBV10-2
CASSEGGSGEQYF
TGCGCCAGCAGTGAGGGCGGGAGCGGCGAGCAGTACTTC
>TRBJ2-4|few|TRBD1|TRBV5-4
CASSTGGGNIQYF
TGTGCCAGCAGCACAGGGGGCGGAAACATTCAGTACTTC
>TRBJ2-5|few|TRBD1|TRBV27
CASSRSRDREETQYF
TGTGCCAGCAGTCGCTCCCGGGACAGAGAAGAGACCCAGTACTTC
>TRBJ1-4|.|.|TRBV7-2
CASSLRDRNEKLFF
TGTGCCAGCAGCCTCCGAGACAGGAATGAAAAACTGTTTTTT
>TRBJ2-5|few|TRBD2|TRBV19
CASRQREAKGETQYF
TGTGCCAGTAGACAGCGGGAGGCAAAGGGAGAGACCCAGTACTTC
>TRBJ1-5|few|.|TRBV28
CASSPGSTIRPQHF
TGTGCCAGCAGCCCCGGGTCTACGATCCGGCCCCAGCATTTT
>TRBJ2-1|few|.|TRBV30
CAWSVTGLYNEQFF
TGTGCCTGGAGTGTGACCGGATTATACAATGAGCAGTTCTTC
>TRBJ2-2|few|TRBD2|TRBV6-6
CASSLAGMANTGELFF
TGTGCCAGCAGCCTAGCGGGAATGGCGAACACCGGGGAGCTGTTTTTT
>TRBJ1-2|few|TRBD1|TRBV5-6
CASSLDRGGYTF
TGTGCCAGCAGTCTCGACAGGGGTGGCTACACCTTC
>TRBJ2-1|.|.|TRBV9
CASSLRDLRNNEQFF
TGTGCCAGCAGTCTCCGGGACTTAAGGAACAATGAGCAGTTCTTC
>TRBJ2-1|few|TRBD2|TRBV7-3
CASSSGLAGGNEQFF
TGTGCCAGCAGCTCAGGACTAGCGGGAGGCAATGAGCAGTTCTTC
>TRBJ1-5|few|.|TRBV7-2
CASSLGRDRQPQHF
TGTGCCAGCAGCTTAGGAAGGGACCGGCAGCCCCAGCATTTT
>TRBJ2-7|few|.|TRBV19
CASSMGRSRSYEQYF
TGTGCCAGTAGTATGGGCAGATCGCGGTCCTACGAGCAGTACTTC
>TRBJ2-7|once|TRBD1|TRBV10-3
CAISGGTGEQYF
TGTGCCATCTCCGGAGGGACAGGGGAGCAGTACTTC
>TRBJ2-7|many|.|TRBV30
CAWGQTETEQYF
TGTGCCTGGGGACAAACGGAGACGGAGCAGTACTTC
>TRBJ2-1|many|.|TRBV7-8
CASSPFSSEQFF
TGTGCCAGCAGTCCATTCAGTAGTGAGCAGTTCTTC
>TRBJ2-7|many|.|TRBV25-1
CASSEVWPDNEQYF
TGTGCCAGCAGTGAGGTTTGGCCGGACAACGAGCAGTACTTC
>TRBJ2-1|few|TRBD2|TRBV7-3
CASRASGGYEQFF
TGTGCCAGCAGGGCTAGCGGGGGTTATGAGCAGTTCTTC
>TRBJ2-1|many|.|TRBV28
CASSLTPLPGTSYNEQFF
TGTGCCAGCAGCCTGACCCCGCTTCCGGGGACCTCCTACAATGAGCAGTTCTTC
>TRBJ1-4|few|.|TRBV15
CATSRDRGWDEKLFF
TGTGCCACCAGCAGAGACAGGGGTTGGGATGAAAAACTGTTTTTT
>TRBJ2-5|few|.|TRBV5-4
CASSRGDRSQETQYF
TGTGCCAGCAGCCGAGGAGACAGGTCCCAAGAGACCCAGTACTTC
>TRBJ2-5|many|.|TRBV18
CASSQDIVQETQYF
TGTGCCAGCTCACAAGACATAGTCCAAGAGACCCAGTACTTC
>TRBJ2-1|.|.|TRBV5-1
CASSLGSSGWSSYNEQFF
TGCGCCAGCAGCTTGGGGAGTAGCGGATGGAGCTCCTACAATGAGCAGTTCTTC
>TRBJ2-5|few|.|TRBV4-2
CASSQDPVRGGVGETQYF
TGTGCCAGCAGCCAAGATCCAGTAAGGGGGGGAGTAGGAGAGACCCAGTACTTC
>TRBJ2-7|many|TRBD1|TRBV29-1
CSVADRTSSYEQYF
TGCAGCGTAGCGGACAGGACGAGCTCCTACGAGCAGTACTTC
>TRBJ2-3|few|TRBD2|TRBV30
CAWNPPGLAGAPEDTQYF
TGTGCCTGGAACCCGCCGGGACTAGCGGGAGCCCCTGAGGATACGCAGTATTTT
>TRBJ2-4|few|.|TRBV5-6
CASSLGSTGIQYF
TGTGCCAGCAGCTTGGGATCCACAGGCATTCAGTACTTC
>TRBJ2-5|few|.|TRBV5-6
CASSLTGEETQYF
TGTGCCAGCAGCTTAACCGGAGAGGAGACCCAGTACTTC
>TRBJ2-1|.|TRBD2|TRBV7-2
CASSPLTSGFYNEQFF
TGTGCCAGCAGCCCTCTCACTAGCGGGTTCTACAATGAGCAGTTCTTC
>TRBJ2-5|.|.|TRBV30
CAWSVLRGMETQYF
TGTGCCTGGAGTGTACTTAGGGGTATGGAGACCCAGTACTTC
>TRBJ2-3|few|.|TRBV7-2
CASSLFRIPDTQYF
TGTGCCAGCAGCTTATTTCGGATTCCAGATACGCAGTATTTT
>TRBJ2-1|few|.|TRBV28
CASRLGGPYNEQFF
TGTGCCAGCAGATTGGGGGGACCCTACAATGAGCAGTTCTTC
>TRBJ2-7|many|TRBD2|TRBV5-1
CASSLEGLAGVREQYF
TGCGCCAGCAGCTTGGAGGGACTAGCGGGAGTCCGCGAGCAGTACTTC
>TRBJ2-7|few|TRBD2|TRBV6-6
CASGASGGNEQYF
TGTGCGAGTGGGGCTAGCGGGGGCAACGAGCAGTACTTC
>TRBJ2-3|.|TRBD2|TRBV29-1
CSVERLAGVADTQYF
TGCAGCGTTGAACGTTTGGCGGGAGTAGCAGATACGCAGTATTTT
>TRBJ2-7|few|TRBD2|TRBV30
CAWNPGLAGNEQYF
TGTGCCTGGAATCCGGGACTAGCGGGGAACGAGCAGTACTTC
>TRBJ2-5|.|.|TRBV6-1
CASSEGWSGETQYF
TGTGCCAGCAGTGAAGGGTGGAGTGGGGAGACCCAGTACTTC
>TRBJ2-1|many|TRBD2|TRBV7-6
CASSSTPSGRTYNEQFF
TGTGCCAGCAGCTCCACTCCTAGCGGGAGGACCTACAATGAGCAGTTCTTC
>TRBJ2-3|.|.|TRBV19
CASSISDTQYF
TGTGCCAGTAGTATCTCGGATACGCAGTATTTT
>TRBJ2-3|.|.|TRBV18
CASSPGIGTDTQYF
TGTGCCAGCTCACCGGGTATCGGCACAGATACGCAGTATTTT